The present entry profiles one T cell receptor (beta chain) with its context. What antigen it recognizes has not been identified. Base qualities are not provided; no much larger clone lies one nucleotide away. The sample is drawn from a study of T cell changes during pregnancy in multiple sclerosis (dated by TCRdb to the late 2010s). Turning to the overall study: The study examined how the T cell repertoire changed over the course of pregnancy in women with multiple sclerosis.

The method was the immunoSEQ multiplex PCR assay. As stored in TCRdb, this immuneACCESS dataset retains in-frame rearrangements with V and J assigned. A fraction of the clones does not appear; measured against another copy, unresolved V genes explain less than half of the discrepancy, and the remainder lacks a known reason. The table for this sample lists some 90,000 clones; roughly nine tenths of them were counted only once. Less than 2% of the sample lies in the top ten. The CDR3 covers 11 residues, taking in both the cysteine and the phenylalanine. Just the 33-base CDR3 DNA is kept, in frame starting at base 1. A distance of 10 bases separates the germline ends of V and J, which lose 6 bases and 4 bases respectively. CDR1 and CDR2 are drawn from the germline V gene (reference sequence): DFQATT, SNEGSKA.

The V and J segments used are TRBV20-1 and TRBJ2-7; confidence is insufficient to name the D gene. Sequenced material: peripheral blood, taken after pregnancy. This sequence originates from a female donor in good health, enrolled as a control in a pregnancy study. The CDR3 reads CSAPLGYEQYF. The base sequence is TGCAGTGCCCCCCTCGGGTACGAGCAGTACTTC.